The 27 T cell receptor beta chains reported below all come from one sample, sequenced in a study of blood T cells in healthy people across ages. Then a second PCR, running about 6 to 11 cycles, was carried out with a sample-barcoded 5' primer and a J-beta primer mix. TCRdb ran MiXCR on the 5' RACE reads and lists one entry per CDR3 protein. The sample holds around 650,000 distinct CDR3 sequences, about 30% seen once. Sequenced sample: blood. Receptors were obtained from a woman of 80 years or more in good health.

This clonotype showed up many times. The chain couples TRBV20-1 to TRBJ2-3; maybe TRBD2 (5 bases). CDR3 length: 12 amino acids. Germline V lookup: CDR1 DFQATT, CDR2 SNEGSKA (reference sequence). Deletions cut 3 bases from V and 4 bases from J, with 8 bases between. The chain's CDR3 is CSASPSSDTQYF. The DNA of the CDR3 is TGCAGTGCTAGCCCTAGCTCAGATACGCAGTATTTT.

With regard to this clonotype: The junction shows a germline mismatch at one end, possibly a read error. The chain uses TRBV7-2 and TRBJ1-1, with D unresolved. The CDR3 extends over 15 amino acids. Germline assignment: CDR1 SGHTA and CDR2 FQGNSA. The CDR3 DNA is TGTGCCAGCGGCTTAGATCACTTGGGAGACACTGAAGCTTTCTTT. This sequence encodes CASGLDHLGDTEAFF. Variable domain in full (rest from reference TRBV7-2 and TRBJ1-1): GAGVSQSPSNKVTEKGKDVELRCDPISGHTALYWYRQSLGQGLEFLIYFQGNSAPDKSGLPSDRFSAERTGGSVSTLTIQRTQQEDSAVYLCASGLDHLGDTEAFFGQGTRLTVV.

A single count supports this clonotype. The chain employs TRBV11-1 and TRBJ1-1; possible D gene TRBD1, 5 bases. This CDR3 comprises 14 residues. V was trimmed by 5 bases and J by 1 base, leaving 11 bases between them. Germline CDR1 is SGHAT and CDR2 is FQDESV (reference sequence). The CDR3 nucleotides read TGTGCCAGCAGCGGGGGGTTGAAGAACACTGAAGCTTTCTTT. It encodes CASSGGLKNTEAFF.

Of note for this clonotype: It may be a read error: a sequence one base away is much more abundant. This chain links TRBV30 with TRBJ2-5; TRBD1 matches 7 bases. Germline V gene data show CDR1 as GTSNPN and CDR2 as SVGIG (reference sequence). The V segment lost 1 base and the J segment 11 bases; nucleotides outside the gene matches: 19. The CDR3 runs to 16 residues. DNA of the CDR3: TGTGCCTGGAGTGACCCTCGACAGGGACCCTACAATGAGCAGTACTTC. Encoded protein: CAWSDPRQGPYNEQYF.

Concerning this clonotype itself: A read error is possible here, since a much larger clone lies one base away. V is TRBV29-1 and J is TRBJ2-4, with TRBD1 matching 7 bases. Gene TRBJ2-7 matches the end of the DNA better, so the J call may be wrong. The germline CDR1 and CDR2 sequences are SQVTM and ANQGSEA. The length of the CDR3 is 12 residues. The CDR3 DNA reads as TGCAGCGTTCAGACAGGGAACTACGAGCAGTACTTC. Translating gives CSVQTGNYEQYF.

A word on this clonotype: Relative to the germline gene, one junction end is altered; a read error may explain this. This chain joins TRBV19 and TRBJ1-5, with D hard to call. Germline V CDR1 and CDR2: LNHDA, SQIVND (reference sequence). CDR3 length equals 14 residues. CDR3 DNA: TGTGCCAGTATCCCTAACCGGGGTAATCAGCCCCGGCATTTT. Protein sequence: CASIPNRGNQPRHF.

The chain has TRBV5-1 and TRBJ1-6, with a possible D match to TRBD1 (5 bases). Between the trimmed V and J ends, which lost 0 bases and 10 bases, there was a span of 14 bases. Germline CDR1 and CDR2: SGHRS and YFSETQ. The CDR3 has 15 amino acids. As DNA, the CDR3 is TGCGCCAGCAGCTTGGGGCAGGGAGGGTACTCACCCCTCCACTTT. Translated: CASSLGQGGYSPLHF.

This chain joins TRBV12-3 or TRBV12-4 and TRBJ1-5, with no clear D. V was clipped by 1 base and J by 5 bases, with 6 bases between them. The CDR3 has 13 amino acids. The CDR3 DNA follows: TGTGCCAGCAGTTTAGGGTTGGATCAGCCCCAGCATTTT. It yields the protein CASSLGLDQPQHF.

This clonotype was seen at least ten times. The rearrangement uses TRBV12-3 or TRBV12-4 and TRBJ2-7, with D tentatively TRBD2 (7 bases). This CDR3 has 13 residues. The V gene lost 5 bases and the J gene lost 7 bases, with 15 bases spanning the gap. This CDR3 reads CASSGGGGTEQYF. CDR3 bases: TGTGCCAGCAGTGGGGGGGGCGGAACTGAGCAGTACTTC.

In the case of this clonotype: A read error is possible here, since a much larger clone lies one base away. The V call is TRBV20-1, the J call TRBJ2-1; D is possibly TRBD2 (6 bases). The germline V and J ends were trimmed by 0 bases and 7 bases, with 16 bases remaining between them. The CDR3 runs to 15 residues. CDR1 and CDR2 from the germline V gene are DFQATT and SNEGSKA (reference sequence). In DNA form, the CDR3 reads TGCAGTGCTAGAGATTCGTGCGGGGCGGGGAATGAGCAGTTCTTC. As protein: CSARDSCGAGNEQFF.

This sequence joins TRBV7-2 and TRBJ2-5; 7 nucleotides line up with TRBD2. CDR1 and CDR2 (germline): SGHTA, FQGNSA. This CDR3 contains 14 residues. V was clipped by 5 bases and J by 11 bases; unmatched bases: 14. The CDR3 nucleotides read TGTGCCAGCAGCCAAGACTACATGGCGGGGGAGCAGTACTTC. Residues: CASSQDYMAGEQYF.

This sequence joins TRBV4-2 and TRBJ1-2; 8 nucleotides line up with TRBD1. V was pared by 0 bases and J by 13 bases, with 10 bases of the junction left unmatched. The V gene's germline CDR1 is LGHNA and CDR2 YNFKEQ. The CDR3 has 14 amino acids. CDR3: CASSQEVGTGGLTF. CDR3 in DNA: TGTGCCAGCAGCCAAGAAGTCGGGACAGGCGGCCTCACCTTC.

At least ten counts were recorded for this clonotype. This chain connects TRBV7-2 to TRBJ2-1; either TRBD1 or TRBD2 may fit D (6 bases each). V was trimmed by 4 bases and J by 7 bases, leaving 17 bases between them. The CDR3 is 15 amino acids. Germline lookup yields CDR1 SGHTA and CDR2 FQGNSA. Written as DNA, the CDR3 is TGTGCCAGCAGCTCGACAGGCGGGGTATGGAATGAGCAGTTCTTC. Its translation is CASSSTGGVWNEQFF.

In this sample, this clonotype turned up many times. The gene calls are TRBV7-2 and TRBJ2-1; 9 bases align to TRBD1. Germline lookup yields CDR1 SGHTA and CDR2 FQGNSA. This CDR3 is 15 amino acids long. The V gene end was trimmed by 5 bases and the J gene end by 4 bases; junction bases not matched to a gene: 6. This CDR3 is CASSRTGELYNEQFF. The CDR3 DNA sequence: TGTGCCAGCAGCCGGACAGGGGAGTTATACAATGAGCAGTTCTTC.

The CDR3 DNA reads as TGTGCCAGCACTCAGAATGGGGTTAAGGGCCGGAATGAAGCTTTCTTT. Protein product: CASTQNGVKGRNEAFF. This chain uses TRBV27 with TRBJ1-1; D gene unclear. Germline V lookup: CDR1 MNHEY, CDR2 SMNVEV (reference sequence). Trimming cost V 7 bases and J 7 bases, with 25 bases left between them. This CDR3 is 16 amino acids long.

This clonotype has only a few counts. A junction end diverges from the germline sequence, so it may reflect a read error. The CDR3 region has the DNA TGTGCCGGCTCACCGCTAGCGGGGCGACCACTTAGCACAGATACGCAGTATTTT. It yields the protein CAGSPLAGRPLSTDTQYF. This chain connects TRBV18 to TRBJ2-3; 9 bases map to TRBD2. The CDR3 is 18 amino acids. CDR1 is KGHSH and CDR2 is LQKENI in the germline V gene. The full variable domain, in which reference TRBV18 and TRBJ2-3 provide the parts outside the CDR3, is NAGVMQNPRHLVRRRGQEARLRCSPMKGHSHVYWYRQLPEEGLKFMVYLQKENIIDESGMPKERFSAEFPKEGPSILRIQQVVRGDSAAYFCAGSPLAGRPLSTDTQYFGPGTRLTVL.

Concerning this clonotype: A read error is possible here, since a much larger clone lies one base away. The V call is TRBV20-1, the J call TRBJ2-1; 8 nucleotides line up with TRBD1. Per the germline V gene, CDR1 is DFQATT and CDR2 is SNEGSKA (reference sequence). The CDR3 spans 13 residues. V shed 2 bases and J 13 bases; nucleotides not matched to a gene: 10. DNA for the CDR3: TGCAGTGCTAGATCCAACAGGGGGGAGACCCAGTTCTTC. This encodes CSARSNRGETQFF.

The chain joins TRBV7-9 to TRBJ2-1, with 10 bases aligning to TRBD1. This CDR3 contains 15 residues. CDR1 is SEHNR, CDR2 FQNEAQ, per germline (reference sequence). Unmatched junction bases numbered 10, after V lost 5 bases and J lost 9 bases. The CDR3 nucleotides read TGTGCCAGCAGCATCCGGGACAGGGGCGGGGGTGAGCAGTTCTTC. As protein: CASSIRDRGGGEQFF. Full variable domain (rest looked up from reference TRBV7-9 and TRBJ2-1): DTGVSQNPRHKITKRGQNVTFRCDPISEHNRLYWYRQTLGQGPEFLTYFQNEAQLEKSRLLSDRFSAERPKGSFSTLEIQRTEQGDSAMYLCASSIRDRGGGEQFFGPGTRLTVL.

A note on this clonotype: This CDR3 is missing its conserved last phenylalanine or tryptophan, likely due to a read error. The gene calls are TRBV28 and TRBJ2-5, with TRBD2 matching over 13 bases. The DNA matches TRBJ2-7 better at its end, which makes the J call doubtful. This CDR3 is built from 16 residues. Germline CDR1 MDHEN, CDR2 SYDVKM. This CDR3 reads CASSPLAGGQCGEQYC. The DNA for the CDR3 is TGTGCCAGCAGCCCACTAGCGGGGGGGCAATGTGGCGAGCAGTACTGC.

The J gene is TRBJ2-7, the V gene TRBV25-1, with 11 positions matching TRBD1. The CDR3 has 18 amino acids. CDR1 and CDR2 (germline): MGHDK, SYGVNS. V lost 3 bases to trimming and J lost 7 bases; unmatched junction nucleotides: 17. The CDR3 is CASSDPRAGTGGRNEQYF. The CDR3 nucleotides are TGTGCCAGCAGTGACCCCCGAGCCGGGACAGGGGGTCGCAATGAGCAGTACTTC.

This clonotype is medium-sized (0.01 to 0.1%) in the sample. The J gene is TRBJ2-7, the V gene TRBV5-5; weak D call: TRBD1 (5 bases). The V gene's germline CDR1 is SGHKS and CDR2 YYEKEE (reference sequence). The CDR3 totals 14 residues. Trimming removed 0 bases from V and 2 bases from J, with 9 bases in between. DNA of the CDR3: TGTGCCAGCAGCTTGGGGTCAGGGACCTACGAGCAGTACTTC. Translation: CASSLGSGTYEQYF.

J is TRBJ2-5 and V is TRBV11-1; a weak D match, TRBD2 (5 bases). This CDR3 contains 13 residues. The V gene lost 5 bases and the J gene lost 11 bases, with 18 bases spanning the gap. Germline values: CDR1 SGHAT, CDR2 FQDESV (reference sequence). The CDR3 region is CASSLGLINEQYF. DNA of the CDR3: TGTGCCAGCAGCCTAGGACTGATTAATGAGCAGTACTTC.

On this clonotype itself: Compared with germline, one end of the junction differs, possibly owing to a read error. V usage is TRBV6-2 or TRBV6-3 and J usage is TRBJ2-5; 7 bases align to TRBD1. CDR1 is MNHEY and CDR2 is SVGEGT in the germline V gene. The CDR3 contains 13 residues. The CDR3 here is CTSRQGRDNEQYF. The CDR3 DNA reads as TGTACCAGCAGACAGGGTAGGGACAATGAGCAGTACTTC.

In its sample, this clonotype was seen once. A much larger clone lies a single base off, so this may be a read error. The V call is TRBV5-1, the J call TRBJ2-5; the D gene is possibly TRBD1 (5 bases). The CDR3 is 15 residues long. Germline V CDR1 and CDR2: SGHRS, YFSETQ. Deletions cut 4 bases from V and 1 base from J, with 14 bases between. CDR3 DNA sequence: TGCGCCAGCAGCCCCACCAGGACAATCCAAGAGACCCAGTACTTC. Amino acids: CASSPTRTIQETQYF.

The chain has TRBV7-2 and TRBJ2-1, with a weak D call TRBD2 (7 bases). Trimming removed 0 bases from V and 7 bases from J, with 13 bases in between. CDR1 and CDR2 from the germline V gene are SGHTA and FQGNSA. The CDR3 covers 15 residues. The CDR3 coding sequence is TGTGCCAGCAGCTTAGCAGGACTAGGGGGGAATGAGCAGTTCTTC. This translates into CASSLAGLGGNEQFF.

The V gene is TRBV7-2, the J gene TRBJ2-1, with 10 bases fitting TRBD2. V gave up 5 bases and J gave up 9 bases; unmatched junction bases: 7. This CDR3 has 14 residues. From germline, CDR1 is SGHTA and CDR2 FQGNSA. DNA for the CDR3: TGTGCCAGCAGCGGACAGCGGGGGGGAGGTGAGCAGTTCTTC. Amino acids: CASSGQRGGGEQFF.

This clonotype turned up a few times. The genes are TRBV20-1 and TRBJ1-5; a possible D gene is TRBD1 (5 bases). Germline V gene sequence: CDR1 DFQATT, CDR2 SNEGSKA (reference sequence). This CDR3 contains 14 residues. With 7 bases removed from V and 4 bases from J, the gap between germline ends came to 17 bases. The CDR3 DNA follows: TGCAGTGTCTCAGCCGGCAGGGTGAATCAGCCCCAGCATTTT. Translation: CSVSAGRVNQPQHF.